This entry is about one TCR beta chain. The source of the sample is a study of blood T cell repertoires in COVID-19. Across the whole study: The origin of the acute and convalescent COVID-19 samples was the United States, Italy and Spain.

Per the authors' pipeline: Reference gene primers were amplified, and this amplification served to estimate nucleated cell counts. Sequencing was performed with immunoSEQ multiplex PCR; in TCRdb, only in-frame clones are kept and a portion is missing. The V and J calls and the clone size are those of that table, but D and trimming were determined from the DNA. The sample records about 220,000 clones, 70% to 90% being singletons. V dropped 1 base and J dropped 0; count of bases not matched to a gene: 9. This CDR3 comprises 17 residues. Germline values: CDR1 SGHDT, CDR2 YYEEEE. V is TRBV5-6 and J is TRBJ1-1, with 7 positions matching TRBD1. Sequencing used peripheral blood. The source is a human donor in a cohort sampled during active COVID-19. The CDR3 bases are TGTGCCAGCAGCTTGTATTGGTGGACAGGAGTGAACACTGAAGCTTTCTTT. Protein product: CASSLYWWTGVNTEAFF.